The 21 T cell receptor beta chains given below trace back to one sample, sequenced in a study of T cell repertoires in aging, cancer and after chemotherapy. Multiplex touch-down PCR with TRB-A/B primers amplified rearranged V-D-J TRB sequences. TCRdb itself ran the multiplex PCR reads through MiXCR, one entry per CDR3 protein. The table lists approximately 790 distinct CDR3 sequences, 45% to 65% of them singletons. Amplification of TCR beta used genomic DNA extracted from peripheral blood. Material: blood. Receptor source: a human donor with a blood cancer.

V usage is TRBV6-5 and J usage is TRBJ2-3; no clear D. The V gene's germline CDR1 is MNHEY and CDR2 SVGAGI. Trimming shortened V by 5 bases and J by 6 bases, and 9 bases separated the two germline ends. The CDR3 spans 12 residues. The CDR3 nucleotides are TGTGCCAGCAGTGAAACGCGGGATACGCAGTATTTT. Translation gives CASSETRDTQYF.

The rearrangement uses TRBV5-5 and TRBJ1-2; D is ambiguous. From germline, CDR1 is SGHKS and CDR2 YYEKEE (reference sequence). This CDR3 is built from 15 residues. Trimming took 2 bases from V and 4 from J, leaving 15 bases between them. The CDR3 spells CASSLTAWRSYGYTF. The CDR3 DNA reads as TGTGCCAGCAGCTTAACAGCGTGGCGGTCCTATGGCTACACCTTC.

V usage is TRBV5-6 and J usage is TRBJ1-1, with D uncertain. The V and J ends lost 8 bases and 4 bases respectively, with 12 bases between them. This CDR3 region has 12 residues. Germline loops: CDR1 SGHDT, CDR2 YYEEEE. CDR3 sequence reads: CASSWGGTEAFF. The CDR3 DNA reads as TGTGCCAGTAGTTGGGGTGGCACTGAAGCTTTCTTT.

The chain links TRBV6-5 to TRBJ2-7; D may match TRBD1 or TRBD2 (6 bases each). The length of the CDR3 is 14 residues. The germline CDR1 and CDR2 sequences are MNHEY and SVGAGI. The V end was cut by 2 bases, the J end by 2 bases, with 10 bases between. The CDR3: CASSYRGPTYEQYF. The CDR3 region has the DNA TGTGCCAGCAGTTACCGGGGGCCTACCTACGAGCAGTACTTC.

This clonotype is medium-sized in the sample. V gene TRBV15 combines with J gene TRBJ2-7; D not resolved. Trimming stripped 0 bases from V and 5 bases from J, with 8 bases between. Germline CDR1 LNHNV, CDR2 YYDKDF (reference sequence). The CDR3 spans 13 residues. CDR3 coding DNA: TGTGCCACCAGCAGAGATGTTAGGGACGAGCAGTACTTC. Translation: CATSRDVRDEQYF. Full variable domain (missing parts from reference TRBV15 and TRBJ2-7): DAMVIQNPRYQVTQFGKPVTLSCSQTLNHNVMYWYQQKSSQAPKLLFHYYDKDFNNEADTPDNFQSRRPNTSFCFLDIRSPGLGDTAMYLCATSRDVRDEQYFGPGTRLTVT.

The chain couples TRBV15 to TRBJ1-1; D uncertain. The CDR3 length is 14 residues. V shed 4 bases and J shed 5 bases, with 14 bases lying between them. Germline V gene sequence: CDR1 LNHNV, CDR2 YYDKDF (reference sequence). CDR3 coding DNA: TGTGCCACCAGCACTCGGAGGACGGGAACTGAAGCTTTCTTT. It codes for CATSTRRTGTEAFF.

This clonotype has only one observation. This chain links TRBV29-1 with TRBJ2-3, with 7 bases lining up with TRBD2. J gave up 5 bases and V 4 bases, and 9 bases lay outside the gene matches. The CDR3 consists of 14 residues. Per germline, CDR1 SQVTM and CDR2 ANQGSEA. The CDR3 sequence is CSVVVEGGVDTQYF. The CDR3 DNA reads as TGCAGCGTTGTGGTTGAGGGAGGGGTAGATACGCAGTATTTT.

This rearrangement joins TRBV6-5 to TRBJ1-1; 7 bases are shared with TRBD1. The CDR3 length is 13 residues. The germline V gene encodes CDR1 MNHEY and CDR2 SVGAGI. V lost 7 bases and J lost 4; bases outside the gene matches: 6. The CDR3 DNA follows: TGTGCCAGCAACATACAGGGGAGCACTGAAGCTTTCTTT. Amino acid sequence: CASNIQGSTEAFF.

This chain connects TRBV6-4 to TRBJ2-3; possible D gene TRBD1, 6 bases. This CDR3 contains 14 residues. Trimming took off 0 bases at V and 7 bases at J, with 11 bases between the two ends. CDR1 and CDR2 from the germline V gene are MRHNA and SNTAGT. For the CDR3, the DNA is TGTGCCAGCAGTGACTCAAACAGGGATAATACGCAGTATTTT. It encodes CASSDSNRDNTQYF.

With respect to this clonotype: One base away lies a much larger clone, so this may be a sequencing read error. The V and J genes are TRBV20-1 and TRBJ1-1; TRBD1 agrees at 8 bases. Germline V CDR1 and CDR2: DFQATT, SNEGSKA (reference sequence). This CDR3 is built from 14 residues. The V gene end was trimmed by 3 bases and the J gene end by 4 bases; junction bases not matched to a gene: 7. CDR3 sequence (DNA): TGCAGTGCTAGGGGGTGGACAGGGATCACTGAAGCTTTCTTT. Amino acid sequence: CSARGWTGITEAFF.

This clonotype is medium-sized by share. The genes are TRBV7-3 and TRBJ2-7, with TRBD1 identical over 10 bases. The V segment lost 5 bases and the J segment 5 bases; nucleotides outside the gene matches: 3. The CDR3 is 13 amino acids. Germline CDR1 is SGHTA and CDR2 is FQGTGA. The CDR3 nucleotides are TGTGCCAGCAGCATGGGACAGGGGAACGAGCAGTACTTC. Translation gives CASSMGQGNEQYF.

By frequency in the sample, this clonotype is large (0.1 to 1%). CDR3 DNA sequence: TGTGCCAGCAGTCACATGGGGGGACGGGAGACCCAGTACTTC. Protein: CASSHMGGRETQYF. V gene TRBV5-6 combines with J gene TRBJ2-5; D possibly corresponds to TRBD2 (6 bases). The germline V gene encodes CDR1 SGHDT and CDR2 YYEEEE. The germline V and J ends were trimmed by 5 bases and 5 bases, with 16 bases remaining between them. The CDR3 extends over 14 amino acids.

This clonotype is large within its sample. The genes are TRBV6-4 and TRBJ2-3; 10 bases fit TRBD1. This CDR3 spans 15 amino acids. Germline assignment: CDR1 MRHNA and CDR2 SNTAGT. V was pared by 0 bases and J by 4 bases, with 1 base of the junction left unmatched. This chain's CDR3 is CASSDSTGGPDTQYF. As DNA, the CDR3 is TGTGCCAGCAGTGACTCGACAGGGGGCCCAGATACGCAGTATTTT.

The chain couples TRBV6-5 to TRBJ1-1; 8 bases agree with TRBD1. Per the germline V gene, CDR1 is MNHEY and CDR2 is SVGAGI. The CDR3 spans 11 residues. Losses at the gene ends were 6 bases for V and 10 bases for J; bases not matched to a gene: 4. The CDR3 loop is CASRGTGAAFF. The CDR3, as DNA: TGTGCCAGCAGGGGGACAGGAGCAGCTTTCTTT.

V is TRBV6-6 and J is TRBJ1-6; no clear D. The germline V and J ends were trimmed by 8 bases and 7 bases, with 12 bases remaining between them. The CDR3 is made up of 13 amino acids. CDR1 MNHNY and CDR2 SVGAGI come from the germline V gene (reference sequence). The CDR3 nucleotides read TGTGCCAGCTTCCCCAACAACAATTCACCCCTCCACTTT. Translated, it gives CASFPNNNSPLHF.

The V and J genes are TRBV11-1 and TRBJ2-2; 14 bases fit TRBD2. CDR1 and CDR2 (germline): SGHAT, FQDESV (reference sequence). Trimming at V came to 8 bases and at J to 7 bases, leaving 6 bases not matched to a gene. This CDR3 region has 15 residues. The CDR3, as DNA: TGTGCCAGCGGCGGACTAGCGGGAGGAGTCGGGGAGCTGTTTTTT. It translates to CASGGLAGGVGELFF.

This clonotype is labeled large (0.1 to 1%). The chain recombines TRBV20-1 with TRBJ2-3, with TRBD2 identical over 10 bases. CDR3 length equals 13 residues. Per germline, CDR1 DFQATT and CDR2 SNEGSKA (reference sequence). The CDR3 spells CGGLAADTDTQYF. CDR3 nucleotide sequence: TGCGGAGGACTAGCGGCAGACACAGATACGCAGTATTTT.

In its sample, this clonotype is large. For the CDR3, the DNA is TGTGCCAGCAGTCTTGACAGGGGTGATACGCAGTATTTT. Its translation is CASSLDRGDTQYF. The V gene is TRBV12-3 or TRBV12-4, the J gene TRBJ2-3; 8 bases are shared with TRBD1. V shed 5 bases and J 6 bases; nucleotides not matched to a gene: 4. The CDR3 extends over 13 amino acids.

The genes are TRBV27 and TRBJ2-3, with TRBD2 identical over 10 bases. V lost 5 bases and J lost 5; bases outside the gene matches: 7. CDR3 length: 15 residues. Germline V lookup: CDR1 MNHEY, CDR2 SMNVEV (reference sequence). The CDR3 DNA sequence: TGTGCCAGCAGTCCTAGACTAGCGGGCGTAGATACGCAGTATTTT. As protein: CASSPRLAGVDTQYF.

The rearrangement links TRBV11-1 to TRBJ2-3; D remains unclear. The CDR3 contains 14 residues. Germline V gene data show CDR1 as SGHAT and CDR2 as FQDESV (reference sequence). The V and J ends lost 0 bases and 3 bases respectively, with 7 bases between them. The CDR3 reads CASSLAPVTDTQYF. The CDR3 region has the DNA TGTGCCAGCAGCTTAGCGCCTGTTACAGATACGCAGTATTTT.

This clonotype is large in the sample. V usage is TRBV6-5 and J usage is TRBJ1-2; no clear D. Trimming left V 2 bases short and J 2 bases short, with 12 bases between. The CDR3 contains 15 residues. Per germline, CDR1 MNHEY and CDR2 SVGAGI. CDR3 amino acids: CASSYRHGSNYGYTF. The CDR3 coding sequence is TGTGCCAGCAGTTACAGGCACGGGTCGAACTATGGCTACACCTTC.